One sample yielded the 14 T cell receptor beta chains listed below, sequenced in a study of control samples from healthy donors and cancer patients. Produced via immunoSEQ multiplex PCR; TCRdb's table is partial and in-frame only. The repertoire holds approximately 140,000 clones, about 90% seen once, with 5.5% to 9% in the top ten. The sequenced sample was blood. These receptor sequences come from a man aged 18 to 30 in good health.

The chain uses TRBV7-3 and TRBJ1-1; TRBD1 matches at 12 bases. The germline CDR1 and CDR2 sequences are SGHTA and FQGTGA. V was clipped by 4 bases and J by 5 bases; unmatched bases: 5. CDR3 length: 15 residues. CDR3 protein: CASSSGQGASTEAFF. The CDR3, as DNA: TGTGCCAGCAGCTCGGGACAGGGGGCAAGTACTGAAGCTTTCTTT.

The sample holds one count of this clone. The chain employs TRBV28 and TRBJ2-7, with a possible D match to TRBD1 (6 bases). The CDR3 spans 13 residues. V gave up 4 bases and J gave up 5 bases, with 12 bases separating them. CDR1 and CDR2 (germline): MDHEN, SYDVKM. CDR3 protein: CASSWLQGHEQYF. In DNA, the CDR3 is TGTGCCAGCAGTTGGCTACAGGGACACGAGCAGTACTTC.

The rearrangement uses TRBV5-1 and TRBJ2-7; D is uncertain. CDR1 and CDR2 (germline): SGHRS, YFSETQ. The CDR3 sequence is 13 residues long. V gave up 0 bases and J gave up 3 bases, with 7 bases separating them. CDR3 bases: TGCGCCAGCAGCTTGGGAGGCGGCTACGAGCAGTACTTC. Amino acid sequence: CASSLGGGYEQYF.

The rearrangement uses TRBV5-1 and TRBJ2-2; D gene ambiguous. The CDR3 consists of 12 residues. The germline V gene encodes CDR1 SGHRS and CDR2 YFSETQ. With 3 bases removed from V and 3 bases from J, the gap between germline ends came to 3 bases. The CDR3 sequence is CASSWDTGELFF. CDR3 DNA sequence: TGCGCCAGCAGCTGGGACACCGGGGAGCTGTTTTTT. Using reference TRBV5-1 and TRBJ2-2 for the parts outside the CDR3, the full variable domain is KAGVTQTPRYLIKTRGQQVTLSCSPISGHRSVSWYQQTPGQGLQFLFEYFSETQRNKGNFPGRFSGRQFSNSRSEMNVSTLELGDSALYLCASSWDTGELFFGEGSRLTVL.

As to this clone: Other DNA sequences in the sample encode the same CDR3. This chain links TRBV6-5 with TRBJ1-1, with D perhaps matching TRBD1 (5 bases). V was clipped by 1 base and J by 0 bases, with 12 bases between them. The CDR3 consists of 16 residues. Per the germline V gene, CDR1 is MNHEY and CDR2 is SVGAGI. The CDR3 bases are TGTGCCAGCAGTTACTTTGGCAGGGCCTTGAACACTGAAGCTTTCTTT. Translated, it gives CASSYFGRALNTEAFF.

This clone was counted a single time. V usage is TRBV29-1 and J usage is TRBJ2-7; 7 bases are shared with TRBD2. With 4 bases clipped from V and 7 bases from J, the junction kept 10 bases outside the gene matches. The CDR3 covers 13 residues. Germline values: CDR1 SQVTM, CDR2 ANQGSEA. The CDR3: CSVGRGEKREQYF. As DNA, the CDR3 is TGCAGCGTTGGACGGGGGGAGAAAAGGGAGCAGTACTTC.

V usage is TRBV6-1 and J usage is TRBJ1-5, with D possibly TRBD1 on 6 matching bases. This CDR3 region has 17 residues. Per germline, CDR1 MNHNS and CDR2 SASEGT. V was pared by 3 bases and J by 4 bases, with 19 bases between. CDR3 DNA: TGTGCCAGCAGTGACGACAGACAGGCCCCAGGGAATCAGCCCCAGCATTTT. This codes for CASSDDRQAPGNQPQHF.

The V and J genes are TRBV9 and TRBJ2-1; a possible D gene is TRBD1 (6 bases). Looked up from germline, CDR1 is SGDLS and CDR2 is YYNGEE. This CDR3 is built from 15 residues. The ends were cut back, 2 bases at V and 1 base at J, with 10 bases in the middle. The chain's CDR3 is CASSVRDISYNEQFF. The DNA of the CDR3 is TGTGCCAGCAGCGTCCGGGACATTTCCTACAATGAGCAGTTCTTC.

The V call is TRBV28, the J call TRBJ1-1; 11 bases are shared with TRBD1. The length of the CDR3 is 16 residues. V shed 4 bases and J 1 base; nucleotides not matched to a gene: 5. CDR1 is MDHEN, CDR2 SYDVKM, per germline. The CDR3 DNA reads as TGTGCCAGCAGTTGGACAGGGGGCGTCGGGAACACTGAAGCTTTCTTT. Protein: CASSWTGGVGNTEAFF. The complete variable domain, with remaining parts taken from reference TRBV28 and TRBJ1-1, reads DVKVTQSSRYLVKRTGEKVFLECVQDMDHENMFWYRQDPGLGLRLIYFSYDVKMKEKGDIPEGYSVSREKKERFSLILESASTNQTSMYLCASSWTGGVGNTEAFFGQGTRLTVV.

The chain uses TRBV7-9 and TRBJ1-1, with TRBD1 identical over 7 bases. This CDR3 contains 14 residues. Losses at the gene ends were 5 bases for V and 3 bases for J; bases not matched to a gene: 6. Germline V gene data show CDR1 as SEHNR and CDR2 as FQNEAQ (reference sequence). In nucleotides, the CDR3 is TGTGCCAGCAGCCTACAGACAGGGTACACTGAAGCTTTCTTT. This codes for CASSLQTGYTEAFF.

The chain is built from TRBV30 and TRBJ1-1; D ambiguous. The CDR3 covers 14 residues. Germline assignment: CDR1 GTSNPN and CDR2 SVGIG (reference sequence). Trimming removed 0 bases at V and 4 bases at J, with 12 bases between. The CDR3 nucleotides read TGTGCCTGGAGTGTACCAGAGAGGGCCACTGAAGCTTTCTTT. Translation gives CAWSVPERATEAFF.

The chain recombines TRBV11-2 with TRBJ1-3, with a weak D call TRBD1 (5 bases). The germline V and J ends were trimmed by 1 base and 0 bases, with 7 bases remaining between them. The germline V gene encodes CDR1 SGHAT and CDR2 FQNNGV. The CDR3 spans 15 residues. The CDR3 spells CASSLAGGSGNTIYF. The CDR3, as DNA: TGTGCCAGCAGCTTAGCGGGGGGCTCTGGAAACACCATATATTTT.

The gene calls are TRBV15 and TRBJ1-1, with D perhaps matching TRBD1 (6 bases). The CDR3 has 13 residues. V shed 4 bases and J shed 5 bases, with 11 bases lying between them. CDR1 is LNHNV, CDR2 YYDKDF, per germline (reference sequence). The CDR3 coding sequence is TGTGCCACCAGCAAACAGGGAGGGACTGAAGCTTTCTTT. Its translation: CATSKQGGTEAFF.

The CDR3 DNA reads as TGCGCCAGCAGCACACGAGGCCTAGCGGGGGAAGACAATGAGCAGTTCTTC. Its protein is CASSTRGLAGEDNEQFF. The chain links TRBV5-1 to TRBJ2-1; 10 nucleotides match TRBD2. Trimming at V came to 4 bases and at J to 5 bases, leaving 12 bases not matched to a gene. The germline gives CDR1 SGHRS, CDR2 YFSETQ. There are 17 residues in the CDR3.